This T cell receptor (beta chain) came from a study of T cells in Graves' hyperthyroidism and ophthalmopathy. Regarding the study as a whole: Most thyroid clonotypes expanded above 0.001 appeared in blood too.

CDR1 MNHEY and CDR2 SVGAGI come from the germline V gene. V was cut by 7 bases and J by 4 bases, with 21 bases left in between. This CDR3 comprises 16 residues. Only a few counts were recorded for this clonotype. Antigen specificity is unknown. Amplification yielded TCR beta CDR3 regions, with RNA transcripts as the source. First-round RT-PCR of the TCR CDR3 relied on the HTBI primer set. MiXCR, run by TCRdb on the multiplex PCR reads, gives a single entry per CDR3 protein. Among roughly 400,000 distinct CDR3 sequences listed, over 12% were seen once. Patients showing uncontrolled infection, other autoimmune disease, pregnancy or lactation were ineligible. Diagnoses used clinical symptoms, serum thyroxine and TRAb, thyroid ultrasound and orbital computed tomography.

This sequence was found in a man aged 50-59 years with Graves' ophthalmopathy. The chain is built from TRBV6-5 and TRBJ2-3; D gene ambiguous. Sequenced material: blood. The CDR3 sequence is CASKLGGGSFADTQYF. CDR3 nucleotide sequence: TGTGCCAGCAAGTTAGGTGGCGGTTCGTTCGCAGATACGCAGTATTTT.